These 19 T cell receptor beta chains were sequenced from one sample in a study of cytomegalovirus exposure and HLA in healthy donors. Primers included in the PCR were 60 Vbeta and 13 Jbeta primers. This table comes from immunoSEQ multiplex PCR, and its TCRdb copy is limited to in-frame clones, with some not included. Counted here are 110,000 or so clones, 70% to 80% occurring once; the ten biggest clones make up 9% to 15%. Source material: PBMCs. The receptors originated from a woman aged 40-49 years in good health and CMV-seropositive.

As to this clone: The junction departs from the called germline gene at one end, perhaps through a read error. The V call is TRBV27, the J call TRBJ2-1, with D possibly matching TRBD2 (6 bases). CDR3 length: 11 residues. In germline, CDR1 is MNHEY, CDR2 SMNVEV (reference sequence). The CDR3 loop is CASSGGYEEFF. The CDR3 DNA is TGTGCCAGCAGTGGGGGGTATGAGGAGTTCTTC.

This chain uses TRBV30 with TRBJ2-1; the D gene is possibly TRBD2 (7 bases). Deletions cut 3 bases from V and 4 bases from J, with 10 bases between. CDR1 is GTSNPN and CDR2 is SVGIG in the germline V gene (reference sequence). This CDR3 comprises 13 residues. The CDR3 DNA sequence: TGTGCCTGGAGGGGGGGGCGATACAATGAGCAGTTCTTC. It is translated as CAWRGGRYNEQFF.

This chain connects TRBV7-8 to TRBJ2-5, with D perhaps TRBD2 (6 bases). Germline lookup yields CDR1 SGHVS and CDR2 FQNEAQ. The ends were cut back, 8 bases at V and 2 bases at J, with 18 bases in the middle. There are 15 residues in the CDR3. DNA for the CDR3: TGTGCCAGCGCAACTAGCCGGGACTTTCAAGAGACCCAGTACTTC. Encoded protein: CASATSRDFQETQYF.

This clone occurred a few times. The gene calls are TRBV2 and TRBJ1-5; D perhaps matches TRBD1 (5 bases). The CDR3 length is 15 residues. Germline V gives CDR1 SNHLY, CDR2 FYNNEI. Trimming took 6 bases from V and 2 from J, leaving 14 bases between them. The CDR3 sequence: CASRASGGRNQPQHF. The CDR3 DNA sequence: TGTGCCAGCAGGGCATCCGGGGGTCGCAATCAGCCCCAGCATTTT.

Worth noting for this clone: A junction end diverges from the germline sequence, so it may reflect a read error. This rearrangement joins TRBV7-9 to TRBJ1-1; possibly TRBD1 for D (6 bases). Germline V gives CDR1 SEHNR, CDR2 FQNEAQ (reference sequence). The CDR3 is made up of 14 amino acids. The DNA for the CDR3 is TGTTCCAGCAGCCCTACCCGCGACAGGACCGAAGCTTTCTTT. Protein product: CSSSPTRDRTEAFF.

This clone turned up a few times. The V gene is TRBV7-9, the J gene TRBJ1-1; D is ambiguous. Germline lookup yields CDR1 SEHNR and CDR2 FQNEAQ (reference sequence). The CDR3 consists of 11 residues. V dropped 5 bases and J dropped 6 bases, with 7 bases sitting between them. This chain's CDR3 is CASSPVPEAFF. The CDR3 DNA is TGTGCCAGCAGCCCAGTACCTGAAGCTTTCTTT.

The chain combines TRBV5-1 with TRBJ1-4; 9 nucleotides match TRBD1. The trim removed 4 bases at V and 3 bases at J, leaving 4 bases unmatched. The CDR3 contains 15 residues. The germline CDR1 and CDR2 sequences are SGHRS and YFSETQ. CDR3 sequence (DNA): TGCGCCAGCAGCCCGGACAGGGGATCTAATGAAAAACTGTTTTTT. Protein product: CASSPDRGSNEKLFF.

This chain uses TRBV5-4 with TRBJ1-2; 7 bases are a match to TRBD1. The CDR3 is made up of 13 amino acids. CDR1 and CDR2 (germline): SGHNT, YYREEE (reference sequence). J gave up 5 bases and V 4 bases, and 5 bases lay outside the gene matches. In nucleotides, the CDR3 is TGTGCCAGCAGCGCGACAGGGAAATATGGCTACACCTTC. As protein: CASSATGKYGYTF.

This chain joins TRBV6-6 and TRBJ1-1, with 7 bases identical to TRBD1. CDR1 MNHNY and CDR2 SVGAGI come from the germline V gene (reference sequence). The CDR3 sequence is 16 residues long. V lost 0 bases to trimming and J lost 3 bases; unmatched junction nucleotides: 7. The CDR3 nucleotides read TGTGCCAGCAGTTACTCCTTGACAGGGATGGACACTGAAGCTTTCTTT. Translated, it gives CASSYSLTGMDTEAFF.

The chain couples TRBV7-3 to TRBJ2-3; D possibly corresponds to TRBD1 (6 bases). V dropped 1 base and J dropped 4 bases, with 9 bases sitting between them. Germline V lookup: CDR1 SGHTA, CDR2 FQGTGA. The length of the CDR3 is 14 residues. CDR3 sequence reads: CASSLIGQPDTQYF. The CDR3 DNA reads as TGTGCCAGCAGCTTAATAGGACAGCCAGATACGCAGTATTTT.

J is TRBJ2-5 and V is TRBV10-2; perhaps TRBD1 as D (8 bases). Germline lookup yields CDR1 WSHSY and CDR2 SAAADI. This CDR3 is 14 amino acids long. V was shortened by 6 bases and J by 6 bases, with 17 bases between the two germline ends. The CDR3 protein is CASSPDRGGKTQYF. The CDR3 nucleotides are TGCGCCAGCAGCCCTGACAGGGGAGGGAAGACCCAGTACTTC.

The genes are TRBV7-9 and TRBJ2-1, with 9 nucleotides matching TRBD2. This CDR3 spans 13 amino acids. In germline, CDR1 is SEHNR, CDR2 FQNEAQ (reference sequence). V lost 3 bases, J lost 7 bases, and 1 base stayed unmatched. As DNA, the CDR3 is TGTGCCAGCAGCTTGGCGGGGGGGAATGAGCAGTTCTTC. Translating gives CASSLAGGNEQFF.

The chain combines TRBV6-6 with TRBJ2-5, with 11 positions matching TRBD1. CDR3 length: 14 amino acids. The trim removed 8 bases at V and 4 bases at J, leaving 6 bases unmatched. CDR1 is MNHNY and CDR2 is SVGAGI in the germline V gene (reference sequence). Here the CDR3 reads CASRTGGVAETQYF. CDR3 nucleotide sequence: TGTGCCAGCCGGACAGGGGGCGTCGCAGAGACCCAGTACTTC.

The sample holds a few counts of this clone. The rearrangement joins TRBV6-5 to TRBJ2-7, with D maybe TRBD1 (8 bases). The germline V gene has CDR1 MNHEY and CDR2 SVGAGI. V lost 5 bases to trimming and J lost 0 bases, with 14 bases between them. This CDR3 has 15 residues. The CDR3 here is CASSKTGDYSYEQYF. CDR3 nucleotides: TGTGCCAGCAGTAAGACAGGGGACTACTCCTACGAGCAGTACTTC.

V gene TRBV30 combines with J gene TRBJ2-5, with TRBD2 matching over 8 bases. This CDR3 contains 15 residues. Germline V gives CDR1 GTSNPN, CDR2 SVGIG (reference sequence). Unmatched junction bases numbered 11, after V lost 1 base and J lost 7 bases. CDR3 residues: CAWSGGASGGGTQYF. The CDR3 nucleotides are TGTGCCTGGAGTGGGGGGGCCAGCGGGGGAGGGACCCAGTACTTC.

This chain connects TRBV7-8 to TRBJ1-2; D unresolved. CDR1 and CDR2 from the germline V gene are SGHVS and FQNEAQ. Trimming removed 5 bases at V and 2 bases at J, with 6 bases between. The CDR3 spans 12 residues. This CDR3 is CASSRENYGYTF. CDR3 DNA sequence: TGTGCCAGCAGCCGAGAAAACTATGGCTACACCTTC.

The chain is built from TRBV18 and TRBJ1-2, with D possibly being TRBD1 (6 bases). The germline V and J ends were trimmed by 2 bases and 0 bases, with 13 bases remaining between them. The CDR3 totals 16 residues. Germline CDR1 and CDR2: KGHSH and LQKENI. CDR3 residues: CASSPKQTGSNYGYTF. The CDR3 region has the DNA TGTGCCAGCTCACCAAAGCAGACAGGTTCTAACTATGGCTACACCTTC.

On this clone: The junction shows a germline mismatch at one end, possibly a read error. The gene calls are TRBV7-7 and TRBJ2-1, with TRBD2 identical over 13 bases. This CDR3 has 13 amino acids. Germline-derived CDR1 and CDR2 are SSHAT and FNYEAQ (reference sequence). This chain's CDR3 is CASSFGLAGARFF. Written as DNA, the CDR3 is TGTGCTAGCAGCTTCGGACTAGCGGGGGCAAGGTTCTTC.

The CDR3 DNA follows: TGTGCCAGCACCGCCCCGCACACAGGGTTGAACACTGAAGCTTTCTTT. This translates into CASTAPHTGLNTEAFF. V gene TRBV6-6 combines with J gene TRBJ1-1, with a possible D match to TRBD1 (6 bases). Germline values: CDR1 MNHNY, CDR2 SVGAGI (reference sequence). The length of the CDR3 is 16 residues. Trimming stripped 7 bases from V and 0 bases from J, with 18 bases between.